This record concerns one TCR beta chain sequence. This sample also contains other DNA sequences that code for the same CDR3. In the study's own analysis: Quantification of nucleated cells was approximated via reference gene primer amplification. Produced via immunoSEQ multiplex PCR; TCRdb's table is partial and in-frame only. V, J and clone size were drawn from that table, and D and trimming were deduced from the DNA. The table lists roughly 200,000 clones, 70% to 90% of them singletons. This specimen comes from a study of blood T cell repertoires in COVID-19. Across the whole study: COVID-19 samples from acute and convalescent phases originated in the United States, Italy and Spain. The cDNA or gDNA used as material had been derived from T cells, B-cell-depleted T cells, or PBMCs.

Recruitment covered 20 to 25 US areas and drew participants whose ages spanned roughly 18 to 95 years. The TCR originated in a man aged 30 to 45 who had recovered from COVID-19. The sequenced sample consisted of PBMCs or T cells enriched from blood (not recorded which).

The CDR3 loop is CAISEETGGNQPQHF. For the CDR3, the DNA is TGTGCCATCAGTGAGGAAACAGGGGGCAATCAGCCCCAGCATTTT. The rearrangement links TRBV10-3 to TRBJ1-5; TRBD1 matches at 7 bases. CDR1 and CDR2 from the germline V gene are ENHRY and SYGVKD. The CDR3 totals 15 residues. J was trimmed by 2 bases and V by 2 bases; bases with no gene match: 3.